The sequence of this T cell receptor beta chain was determined in a study of CD8 T cells in Susac syndrome. V was cut by 0 bases and J by 3 bases, with 12 bases left in between. This CDR3 is built from 15 residues. Germline V gene sequence: CDR1 MNHEY, CDR2 SVGEGT. The RNA, about 0.45 to 1 ug, was put through reverse transcription using random hexamers. TCRdb independently ran MiXCR on the immunoSEQ multiplex PCR reads; one entry per CDR3 protein. Among roughly 80,000 distinct CDR3 sequences listed, 91% were seen once. About this clonotype: The antigen is undetermined.

Study findings and constraints: It was acknowledged by the study that relatively few individuals were included in its TCR sequencing and HLA analysis.

The sample consisted of CD8+ T cells from PBMCs. The V and J genes are TRBV6-2 or TRBV6-3 and TRBJ2-7; D gene ambiguous. This TCR was recovered from a human donor with multiple sclerosis. In DNA, the CDR3 is TGTGCCAGCAGTTACTCGACGGATTCGGGCTACGAGCAGTACTTC. Protein product: CASSYSTDSGYEQYF.